The 9 T cell receptor beta chains below come from one sample, sequenced in a study of shared clonotypes between healthy human individuals. Measured with immunoSEQ multiplex PCR; TCRdb has only the in-frame clones, and not every one. The sample yields about 1 million clones, 65% to 75% seen once. The sample was memory CD4+ T cells sorted from blood. As for subset: CD45RA-negative fraction. Receptors originate from a man aged 18 to 29 in good health.

The chain couples TRBV5-1 to TRBJ2-7, with 9 bases aligning to TRBD1. The V and J ends lost 4 bases and 5 bases, in that order; junction bases with no gene match: 10. This CDR3 is built from 15 residues. Germline V gene sequence: CDR1 SGHRS, CDR2 YFSETQ. CDR3 in DNA: TGCGCCAGCAGCCCCGGGACAGGGAGTATCCACGAGCAGTACTTC. It codes for CASSPGTGSIHEQYF.

The rearrangement uses TRBV30 and TRBJ2-3; 9 bases map to TRBD2. Germline-derived CDR1 and CDR2 are GTSNPN and SVGIG (reference sequence). The J segment lost 4 bases and the V segment lost 2 bases, leaving 7 bases of the junction unmatched. The CDR3 length is 15 residues. The CDR3, as DNA: TGTGCCTGGAGTACGGCGGGGGGGGCAGCAGATACGCAGTATTTT. Protein: CAWSTAGGAADTQYF.

V usage is TRBV6-4 and J usage is TRBJ2-7; D not resolved. This CDR3 is 13 amino acids long. From germline, CDR1 is MRHNA and CDR2 SNTAGT. The germline V and J ends were trimmed by 8 bases and 3 bases, with 14 bases remaining between them. This CDR3 reads CASFNPMLYEQYF. CDR3 in DNA: TGTGCCAGCTTCAATCCCATGCTCTACGAGCAGTACTTC.

This chain uses TRBV2 with TRBJ2-4; TRBD2 matches at 10 bases. Germline V gene data show CDR1 as SNHLY and CDR2 as FYNNEI. With 6 bases clipped from V and 9 bases from J, the junction kept 8 bases outside the gene matches. CDR3 size: 14 residues. The CDR3 nucleotides are TGTGCCAGCAGGACAGCGGGGGGGCATAGCATTCAGTACTTC. Translated, it gives CASRTAGGHSIQYF.

The DNA for the CDR3 is TGCGCCAGCAGCTTGAACGGGGAGCGGAGTCAGCCCCAGCATTTT. Protein product: CASSLNGERSQPQHF. The chain has TRBV5-1 and TRBJ1-5; D not certain. V lost 1 base and J 6 bases, leaving 14 bases between the germline ends. Germline V gene sequence: CDR1 SGHRS, CDR2 YFSETQ. The CDR3 totals 15 residues.

The chain couples TRBV6-6 to TRBJ2-7; the match to TRBD2 covers 10 bases. Trimming removed 6 bases from V and 7 bases from J; junction bases left unmatched: 3. The CDR3 is made up of 12 amino acids. CDR1 is MNHNY, CDR2 SVGAGI, per germline (reference sequence). The CDR3 reads CASSWGLAEQYF. As DNA, the CDR3 is TGTGCCAGCAGCTGGGGACTAGCGGAGCAGTACTTC.

This chain connects TRBV6-5 to TRBJ2-7; unclear D gene. V dropped 2 bases and J dropped 5 bases, with 13 bases sitting between them. CDR3 length: 14 residues. CDR1 and CDR2 from the germline V gene are MNHEY and SVGAGI. The DNA for the CDR3 is TGTGCCAGCAGTTACAGGCCCCAGAGCCACGAGCAGTACTTC. It specifies CASSYRPQSHEQYF.

Notes on this clone: A much larger clone differs from this one at a single base, so this may be a read error. Here the CDR3 reads CASSPGTVNQPQHF. The CDR3 region has the DNA TGTGCCAGCAGTCCCGGGACAGTCAATCAGCCCCAGCATTTT. This rearrangement joins TRBV28 to TRBJ1-5; TRBD1 aligns across 7 bases. The ends lost 5 bases at V and 3 bases at J; junction bases unmatched: 4. The CDR3 length is 14 residues. Germline CDR1 reads MDHEN; CDR2 reads SYDVKM.

In its sample, this clone was seen a few times. The rearrangement joins TRBV11-2 to TRBJ1-5; TRBD1 is a possible D gene (5 bases). The V gene's germline CDR1 is SGHAT and CDR2 FQNNGV. The ends were cut back, 5 bases at V and 10 bases at J, with 18 bases in the middle. The CDR3 contains 14 residues. CDR3: CASSPGTDQIPQHF. The DNA for the CDR3 is TGTGCCAGCAGCCCAGGGACGGACCAAATCCCCCAGCATTTT.